The clone carrying this T cell receptor beta chain has more than one count but fewer than ten. The V gene's germline CDR1 is MNHNY and CDR2 SVGAGI (reference sequence). This CDR3 spans 15 amino acids. The germline V and J ends were trimmed by 2 bases and 2 bases, with 13 bases remaining between them. These data are taken from a study of early T cells in non-severe SARS-CoV-2 infection. Study as a whole: With bulk RNA from unsorted whole blood as input, sequencing yielded unpaired chains.

The TCR library protocol was used to attach unique molecular identifiers. These identifiers were attached to individual cDNA molecules. One entry per CDR3 protein, called by TCRdb with MiXCR from the 5' RACE reads. The data hold some 66,000 distinct CDR3 sequences, with roughly 13% observed a single time. This TCR was sampled from an adult who was a healthcare worker with PCR-confirmed SARS-CoV-2 infection or an uninfected control (not recorded which). Sequenced: whole blood. This rearrangement joins TRBV6-6 to TRBJ2-7, with a tentative D call TRBD2 (5 bases). The CDR3 DNA reads as TGTGCCAGCAGTTACCAGACGGGGTTCACCTACGAGCAGTACTTC. Translating gives CASSYQTGFTYEQYF.